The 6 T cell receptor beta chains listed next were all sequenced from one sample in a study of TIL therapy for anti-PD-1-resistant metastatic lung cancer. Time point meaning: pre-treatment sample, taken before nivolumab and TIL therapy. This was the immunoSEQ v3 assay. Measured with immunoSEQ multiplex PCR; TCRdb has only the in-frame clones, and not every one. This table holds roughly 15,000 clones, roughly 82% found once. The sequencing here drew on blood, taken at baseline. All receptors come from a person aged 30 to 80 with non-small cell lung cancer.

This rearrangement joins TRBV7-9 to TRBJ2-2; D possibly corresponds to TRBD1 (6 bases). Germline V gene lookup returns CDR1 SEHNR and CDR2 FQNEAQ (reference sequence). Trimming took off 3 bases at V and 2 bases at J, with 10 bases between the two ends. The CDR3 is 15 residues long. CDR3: CASSFLGQNTGELFF. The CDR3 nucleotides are TGTGCCAGCAGCTTCTTGGGACAAAACACCGGGGAGCTGTTTTTT.

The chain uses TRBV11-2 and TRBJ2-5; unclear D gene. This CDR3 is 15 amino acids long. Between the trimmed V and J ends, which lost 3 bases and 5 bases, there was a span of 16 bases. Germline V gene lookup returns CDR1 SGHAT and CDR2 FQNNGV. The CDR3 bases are TGTGCCAGCAGCTTCCGCCGGACGGGCCACGAGACCCAGTACTTC. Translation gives CASSFRRTGHETQYF.

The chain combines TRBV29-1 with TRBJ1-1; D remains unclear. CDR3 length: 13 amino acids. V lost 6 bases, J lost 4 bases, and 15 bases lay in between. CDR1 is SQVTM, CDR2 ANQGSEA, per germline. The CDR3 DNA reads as TGCAGCGTCGCCCCGGGGTACCTCACTGAAGCTTTCTTT. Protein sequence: CSVAPGYLTEAFF.

CDR3 bases: TGTGCCAGCGGACGAAGCGGGGTTTTGGGGCAGTTCTTC. This sequence encodes CASGRSGVLGQFF. This chain joins TRBV28 and TRBJ2-1; 7 bases align to TRBD2. Germline values: CDR1 MDHEN, CDR2 SYDVKM. V lost 8 bases, J lost 12 bases, and 13 bases stayed unmatched. The CDR3 length is 13 residues.

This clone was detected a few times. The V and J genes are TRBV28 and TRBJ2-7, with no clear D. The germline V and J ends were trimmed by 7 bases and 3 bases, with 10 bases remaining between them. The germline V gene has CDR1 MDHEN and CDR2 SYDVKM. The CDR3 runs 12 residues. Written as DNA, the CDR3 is TGTGCCAGCATGAACAGTCTCTACGAGCAGTACTTC. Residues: CASMNSLYEQYF. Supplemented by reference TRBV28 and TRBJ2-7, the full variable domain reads DVKVTQSSRYLVKRTGEKVFLECVQDMDHENMFWYRQDPGLGLRLIYFSYDVKMKEKGDIPEGYSVSREKKERFSLILESASTNQTSMYLCASMNSLYEQYFGPGTRLTVT.

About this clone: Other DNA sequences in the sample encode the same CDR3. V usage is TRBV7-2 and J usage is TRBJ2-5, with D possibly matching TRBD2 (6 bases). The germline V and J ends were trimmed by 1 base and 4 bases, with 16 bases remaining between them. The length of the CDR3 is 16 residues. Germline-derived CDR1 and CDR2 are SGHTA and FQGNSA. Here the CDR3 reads CASSLGLAGFGETQYF. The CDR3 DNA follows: TGTGCCAGCAGCTTAGGGCTGGCGGGGTTCGGAGAGACCCAGTACTTC.